The source of this T cell receptor beta chain is a study of identical twins. Study-level results: The authors noted that invariant MAIT and iNKT cells could partly confound zero-insertion analyses. Carriage of fewer insertions was seen in abundant cord blood beta clonotypes, whereas memory repertoires showed none.

In its sample, this clonotype was seen a few times. Its antigen is unidentified. TCRdb re-derived calls from the 5' RACE reads in MiXCR, one entry per CDR3 protein. This table holds 300,000 or so distinct CDR3 sequences, roughly 10% found once. Germline-derived CDR1 and CDR2 are MGHDK and SYGVNS. V trimming: 8 bases; J trimming: 1 base; junction bases outside the gene matches: 8. The CDR3 contains 16 residues. The sample also formed part of further work on yellow fever vaccine responses in identical twins.

This TCR came from a young woman in good health. The sample taken for sequencing was CD8+ T cells sorted from blood. The rearrangement joins TRBV25-1 to TRBJ2-1, with 10 bases lining up with TRBD2. The CDR3 spells CASVGAGGRSYNEQFF. Here the CDR3 DNA reads TGTGCCAGCGTAGGAGCGGGGGGGCGATCCTACAATGAGCAGTTCTTC.